This record covers a single T cell receptor (beta chain). The antigen is undetermined. Generated by immunoSEQ multiplex PCR, the TCRdb table keeps only in-frame clones and is missing some. The sample yields around 300,000 clones, 90% seen once. This entry comes from a study of Ad26.COV2.S vaccination and SARS-CoV-2 variants. Across the study: Intramuscularly, Ad26.COV2.S was given either once or twice, 56 days apart. Study findings and constraints: Placebo recipients and vaccine recipients were similar in non-spike TCR breadth.

The CDR3 length is 15 residues. Trimming left V 4 bases short and J 4 bases short, with 16 bases between. The germline V gene encodes CDR1 MNHEY and CDR2 SVGEGT. Indicated treatment: some 20 received Ad26.COV2.S at low or high dose, single or two shots; about 5 received placebo; per-sample allocation not given. Sampling was performed 63 days after the first vaccine or placebo injection. This specimen consisted of peripheral blood, obtained in a trial of Ad26.COV2.S vaccine versus placebo. The origin of this receptor is a person between 18 and 60 years old who received the Ad26.COV2.S COVID-19 vaccine or a placebo. J is TRBJ1-2 and V is TRBV6-2 or TRBV6-3, with D maybe TRBD1 (5 bases). This CDR3 is CASSSTGQLSYGYTF. As DNA, the CDR3 is TGTGCCAGCAGTTCAACGGGGCAGCTTTCCTATGGCTACACCTTC.